This is a list of T cell receptor beta chains from one sample in a study of human T cells and chemical hapten exposure. Via MiXCR, TCRdb re-called the RACE reads, giving one row per CDR3 protein. The repertoire holds more than 150,000 distinct CDR3 sequences, roughly 30% seen once, with nearly 3% in the top ten. Sequences were derived from whole blood, sampled in connection with sensitization to the hapten diphenylcyclopropenone (DPC). All receptors derive from a woman aged 25 to 39 with alopecia areata. Some clones in this sample may be carry-over from other donors' samples. CDR3s include the opening cysteine and the closing phenylalanine or tryptophan. D genes are given only for firm matches. Size tells how often a clone was seen (once, few, many) or the class of an expanded clone, and some rows leave it out.

>.|TRBV10-3|TRBD2|TRBJ2-1
CAIRNSGGSYNEQFF
TGTGCCATCAGAAATAGCGGGGGCTCCTACAATGAGCAGTTCTTC
>.|TRBV21-1|.|TRBJ1-6
CASRSAPGQGSYNSPLHF
TGTGCCAGCAGGTCCGCTCCGGGACAGGGCTCCTATAATTCACCCCTCCACTTT
>.|TRBV20-1|.|TRBJ2-5
CSATLQETQYF
TGCAGTGCTACGTTACAAGAGACCCAGTACTTC
>.|TRBV9|TRBD1|TRBJ2-5
CASSVGIGGFGETQYF
TGTGCCAGCAGCGTAGGAATAGGGGGCTTCGGAGAGACCCAGTACTTC
>few|TRBV6-2/TRBV6-3|.|TRBJ1-1
CASSYARTLAEAFF
TGTGCCAGCAGTTACGCCCGAACCTTGGCTGAAGCTTTCTTT
>.|TRBV7-9|.|TRBJ1-5
CASSEGPGSVIQPQHF
TGTGCCAGCAGCGAAGGCCCTGGGTCGGTGATTCAGCCCCAGCATTTT
>.|TRBV12-3/TRBV12-4|.|TRBJ1-5
CASSVFGQPQHF
TGTGCCAGCAGCGTATTCGGTCAGCCCCAGCATTTT
>.|TRBV20-1|TRBD1|TRBJ2-1
CSADSGQGHWNEQFF
TGCAGTGCAGACTCGGGACAGGGGCATTGGAATGAGCAGTTCTTC
>.|TRBV28|TRBD2|TRBJ2-3
CASSRAGRTSGRLADTQYF
TGTGCCAGCAGTCGAGCCGGGCGGACTAGCGGGAGATTGGCAGATACGCAGTATTTT
>.|TRBV27|TRBD1|TRBJ1-1
CASSKGQAMNTEAFF
TGTGCCAGCAGTAAGGGACAGGCGATGAACACTGAAGCTTTCTTT
>.|TRBV29-1|.|TRBJ2-2
CSVARGTGELFF
TGCAGCGTTGCCCGGGGCACCGGGGAGCTGTTTTTT
>.|TRBV7-2|TRBD2|TRBJ2-7
CASSPGLAGVGYEQYF
TGTGCCAGCAGCCCGGGACTAGCGGGAGTAGGGTACGAGCAGTACTTC
>.|TRBV7-3|.|TRBJ1-1
CASSPQGSDTEAFF
TGTGCCAGCAGCCCCCAGGGGTCGGACACTGAAGCTTTCTTT
>few|TRBV5-4|.|TRBJ2-7
CASSYNNGEQYF
TGTGCCAGCAGCTACAACAATGGGGAGCAGTACTTC
>few|TRBV29-1|TRBD1|TRBJ2-1
CSGDRANEQFF
TGCAGTGGGGACAGGGCCAATGAGCAGTTCTTC
>.|TRBV29-1|.|TRBJ2-2
CSVPRAGHNTGELFF
TGCAGCGTCCCTCGCGCGGGCCATAACACCGGGGAGCTGTTTTTT
>.|TRBV20-1|.|TRBJ2-3
CSSNPPGRDTQYF
TGCAGTTCAAACCCACCGGGGCGGGATACGCAGTATTTT
>.|TRBV7-6|TRBD1|TRBJ2-3
CASSLATGQGTDTQYF
TGTGCCAGCAGCTTGGCTACGGGACAGGGTACAGATACGCAGTATTTT
>.|TRBV28|.|TRBJ1-4
CASRTYASATNEKLFF
TGTGCCAGCAGAACGTACGCCAGTGCAACTAATGAAAAACTGTTTTTT
>once|TRBV20-1|.|TRBJ1-5
CSANGGGGSNQPQHF
TGCAGTGCCAATGGGGGGGGGGGAAGCAATCAGCCCCAGCATTTT
>few|TRBV9|.|TRBJ2-1
CASSVAPGPYNEQFF
TGTGCCAGCAGCGTAGCTCCGGGACCCTACAATGAGCAGTTCTTC
>.|TRBV9|.|TRBJ2-7
CASSVGQPSGAYEQYF
TGTGCCAGCAGCGTAGGTCAGCCGTCGGGTGCCTACGAGCAGTACTTC
>few|TRBV5-6|TRBD1|TRBJ1-2
CASSWTGDYGYTF
TGTGCCAGCAGTTGGACAGGTGACTATGGCTACACCTTC
>.|TRBV7-9|TRBD1|TRBJ2-7
CASSLSGTGSHEQYF
TGTGCCAGCAGCTTAAGTGGGACAGGGTCCCACGAGCAGTACTTC
>.|TRBV29-1|TRBD1|TRBJ2-1
CGVEDYAGGHNEQFF
TGCGGCGTTGAAGATTACGCAGGGGGCCACAATGAGCAGTTCTTC
>.|TRBV29-1|TRBD2|TRBJ2-1
CSVEEASGGALDEQFF
TGCAGCGTTGAAGAAGCTAGCGGGGGGGCCCTTGATGAGCAGTTCTTC
>few|TRBV9|.|TRBJ1-5
CASSADGQRDQPQHF
TGTGCCAGCAGCGCTGACGGACAAAGAGATCAGCCCCAGCATTTT
>.|TRBV20-1|.|TRBJ2-2
CSVIRVTGELFF
TGCAGTGTCATCAGAGTCACCGGGGAGCTGTTTTTT
>many|TRBV4-3|TRBD1|TRBJ1-1
CASSQRPTGMNTEAFF
TGCGCCAGCAGCCAACGCCCGACAGGGATGAACACTGAAGCTTTCTTT
>few|TRBV29-1|.|TRBJ2-1
CSVARQGNNEQFF
TGCAGCGTTGCACGGCAGGGGAACAATGAGCAGTTCTTC
>.|TRBV6-5|TRBD1|TRBJ1-5
CASSSDRAGNQPQHF
TGTGCCAGCAGTTCGGACAGGGCGGGTAATCAGCCCCAGCATTTT
>many|TRBV7-9|.|TRBJ2-2
CASNLDRNTGELFF
TGTGCCAGCAACCTGGACAGGAACACCGGGGAGCTGTTTTTT
>.|TRBV3-1|.|TRBJ2-6
CASSQVSSGANVLTF
TGTGCCAGCAGCCAAGTTTCATCTGGGGCCAACGTCCTGACTTTC
>.|TRBV4-2|.|TRBJ1-2
CASSQDRGSYYGYTF
TGTGCCAGCAGCCAAGATAGGGGTTCCTACTATGGCTACACCTTC
>.|TRBV9|TRBD1|TRBJ1-2
CASSVAGGGAPYGYTF
TGTGCCAGCAGCGTAGCCGGAGGGGGCGCACCCTATGGCTACACCTTC
>many|TRBV6-5|TRBD1|TRBJ1-6
CASSRGQAPLHF
TGTGCCAGCAGCCGCGGACAGGCACCCCTCCACTTT
>.|TRBV28|.|TRBJ1-2
CASSHHGEVYGYTF
TGTGCCAGCAGCCACCACGGGGAGGTCTATGGCTACACCTTC
>.|TRBV5-1|.|TRBJ1-1
CASSLGPILTEAFF
TGCGCCAGCAGCTTAGGACCGATACTCACTGAAGCTTTCTTT
>few|TRBV28|.|TRBJ1-3
CASSAADSSGNTIYF
TGTGCCAGCAGTGCCGCGGACAGCTCTGGAAACACCATATATTTT
>.|TRBV7-2|.|TRBJ2-2
CASSHNLNTGELFF
TGTGCCAGCAGCCATAATCTTAACACCGGGGAGCTGTTTTTT
>many|TRBV5-1|.|TRBJ2-6
CASSLAVSSGANVLTF
TGCGCCAGCAGCTTGGCCGTTAGCTCTGGGGCCAACGTCCTGACTTTC
>.|TRBV10-2|.|TRBJ2-5
CASRFGGGETQYF
TGCGCCAGCAGGTTTGGGGGCGGAGAGACCCAGTACTTC
>.|TRBV5-5|.|TRBJ2-5
CASSNPGLAETQYF
TGTGCCAGCAGCAACCCAGGGTTGGCAGAGACCCAGTACTTC
>few|TRBV7-2|TRBD1|TRBJ1-5
CASSLQGQSNQPQHF
TGTGCCAGCAGCTTACAGGGACAGAGCAATCAGCCCCAGCATTTT
>.|TRBV13|.|TRBJ2-5
CASSLWEETQYF
TGTGCCAGCAGCTTATGGGAAGAGACCCAGTACTTC